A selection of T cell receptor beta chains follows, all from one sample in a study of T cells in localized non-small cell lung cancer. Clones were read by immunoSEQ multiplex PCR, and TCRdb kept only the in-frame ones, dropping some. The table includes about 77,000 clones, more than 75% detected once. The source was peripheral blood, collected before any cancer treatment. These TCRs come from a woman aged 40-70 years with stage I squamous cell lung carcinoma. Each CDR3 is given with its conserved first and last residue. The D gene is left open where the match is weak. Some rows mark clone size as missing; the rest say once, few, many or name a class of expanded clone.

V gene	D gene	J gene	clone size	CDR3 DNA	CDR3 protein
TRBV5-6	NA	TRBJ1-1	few	TGTGCCAGCAGCTTGGGGTCTGAAGCTTTCTTT	CASSLGSEAFF
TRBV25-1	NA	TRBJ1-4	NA	TGTGCCAGCAGTAGTGGCCTCCATGCTAATGAAAAACTGTTTTTT	CASSSGLHANEKLFF
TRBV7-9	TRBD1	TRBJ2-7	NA	TGTGCCAGCAGCCTGAACCGGGACAGGGACTACGAGCAGTACTTC	CASSLNRDRDYEQYF
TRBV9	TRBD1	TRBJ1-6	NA	TGTGCCAGCAGCGCACCGGGACAGGGGAGGGATTCACCCCTCCACTTT	CASSAPGQGRDSPLHF
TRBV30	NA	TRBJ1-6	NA	TGTGCCTGGAGTATCCAGGGCCGGGGTTCACCCCTCCACTTT	CAWSIQGRGSPLHF
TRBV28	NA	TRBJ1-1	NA	TGTGCCAGCAGTTTAGTTGCGGCCCGAGGGGCTGAAGCTTTCTTT	CASSLVAARGAEAFF
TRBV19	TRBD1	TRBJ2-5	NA	TGTGCCAGTAGTATAGGCCGCAGGGGGCCAGAGACCCAGTACTTC	CASSIGRRGPETQYF
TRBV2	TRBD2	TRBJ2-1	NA	TGTGCCAGCAGTGAAGGGACTAGAGGTGAGCAGTTCTTC	CASSEGTRGEQFF
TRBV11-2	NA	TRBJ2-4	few	TGTGCCAGCAGCTTAGAGCCGGGTGGCATTCAGTACTTC	CASSLEPGGIQYF
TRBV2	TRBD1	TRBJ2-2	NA	TGTGCCAGCAGTTCGGACAGGGGTCGAGCCGGGGAGCTGTTTTTT	CASSSDRGRAGELFF
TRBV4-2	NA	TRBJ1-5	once	TGTGCCAGCAGCCAAGATCCACAGGGAGGCAATCAGCCCCAGCATTTT	CASSQDPQGGNQPQHF
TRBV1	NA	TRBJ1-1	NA	TGCACCAGCAGCCCGGGGGTAGGGGGGCAGAACACTGAAGCTTTCTTT	CTSSPGVGGQNTEAFF
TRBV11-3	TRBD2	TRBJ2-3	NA	TGTGCCAGCGGAGCGGGGGGACCCACAGATACGCAGTATTTT	CASGAGGPTDTQYF
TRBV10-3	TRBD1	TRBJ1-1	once	TGTGCCATCAGGGCGACAGGGGGAATGAACACTGAAGCTTTCTTT	CAIRATGGMNTEAFF